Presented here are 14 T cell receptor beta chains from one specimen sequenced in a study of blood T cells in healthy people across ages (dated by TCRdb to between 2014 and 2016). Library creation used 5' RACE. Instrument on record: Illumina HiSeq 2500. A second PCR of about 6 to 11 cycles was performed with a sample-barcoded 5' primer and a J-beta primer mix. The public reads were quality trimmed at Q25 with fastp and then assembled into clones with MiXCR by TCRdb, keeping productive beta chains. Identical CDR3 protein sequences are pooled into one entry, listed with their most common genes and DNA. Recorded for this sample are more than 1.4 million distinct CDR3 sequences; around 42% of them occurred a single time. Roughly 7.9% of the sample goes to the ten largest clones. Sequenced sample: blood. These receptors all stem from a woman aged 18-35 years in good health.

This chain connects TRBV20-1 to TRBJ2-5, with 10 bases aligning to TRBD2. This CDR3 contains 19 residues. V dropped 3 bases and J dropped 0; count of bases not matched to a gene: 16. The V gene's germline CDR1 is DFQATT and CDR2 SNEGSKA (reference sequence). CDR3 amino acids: CSARRPSSGTSVYQETQYF. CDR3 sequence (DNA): TGCAGTGCTAGGAGGCCCAGCTCCGGGACTAGCGTGTACCAAGAGACCCAGTACTTC.

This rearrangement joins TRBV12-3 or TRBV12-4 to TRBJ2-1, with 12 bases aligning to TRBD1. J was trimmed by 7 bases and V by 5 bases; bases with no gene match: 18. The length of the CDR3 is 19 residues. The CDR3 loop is CASSTTPGQGAWVGNEQFF. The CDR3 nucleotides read TGTGCCAGCAGTACCACGCCGGGACAGGGGGCATGGGTTGGTAATGAGCAGTTCTTC.

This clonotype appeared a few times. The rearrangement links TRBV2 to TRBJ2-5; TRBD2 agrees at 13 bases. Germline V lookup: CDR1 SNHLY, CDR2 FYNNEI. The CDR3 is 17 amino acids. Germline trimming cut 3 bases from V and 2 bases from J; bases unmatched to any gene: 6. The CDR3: CASSDLGTSGIQETQYF. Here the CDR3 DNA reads TGTGCCAGCAGTGACCTCGGGACTAGCGGGATTCAAGAGACCCAGTACTTC. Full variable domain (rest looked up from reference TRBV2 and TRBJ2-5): EPEVTQTPSHQVTQMGQEVILRCVPISNHLYFYWYRQILGQKVEFLVSFYNNEISEKSEIFDDQFSVERPDGSNFTLKIRSTKLEDSAMYFCASSDLGTSGIQETQYFGPGTRLLVL.

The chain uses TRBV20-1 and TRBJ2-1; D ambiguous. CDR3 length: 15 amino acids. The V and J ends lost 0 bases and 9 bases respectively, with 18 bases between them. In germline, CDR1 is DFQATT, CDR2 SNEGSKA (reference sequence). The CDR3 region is CSARDLLVESPEQFF. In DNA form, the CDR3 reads TGCAGTGCTAGAGATCTCTTGGTAGAATCCCCTGAGCAGTTCTTC.

For the CDR3, the DNA is TGTGCCAGTCTGGGGCAAATGAACACTGAAGCTTTCTTT. It translates to CASLGQMNTEAFF. The V and J genes are TRBV27 and TRBJ1-1; possible D gene TRBD1, 5 bases. The CDR3 spans 13 residues. V dropped 9 bases and J dropped 0 bases, with 11 bases sitting between them. In germline, CDR1 is MNHEY, CDR2 SMNVEV (reference sequence).

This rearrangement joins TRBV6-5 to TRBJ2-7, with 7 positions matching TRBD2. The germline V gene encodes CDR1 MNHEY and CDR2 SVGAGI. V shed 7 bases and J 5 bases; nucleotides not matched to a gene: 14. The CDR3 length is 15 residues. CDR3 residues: CASTSFGGSPNEQYF. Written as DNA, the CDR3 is TGTGCCAGCACCAGCTTCGGCGGGAGTCCCAACGAGCAGTACTTC.

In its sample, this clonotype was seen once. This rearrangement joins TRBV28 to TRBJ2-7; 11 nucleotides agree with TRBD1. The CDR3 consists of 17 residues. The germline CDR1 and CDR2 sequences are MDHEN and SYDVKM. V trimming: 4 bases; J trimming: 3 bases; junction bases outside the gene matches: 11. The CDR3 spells CASSSPGQGGGLYEQYF. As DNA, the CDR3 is TGTGCCAGCAGTTCACCGGGACAGGGGGGGGGCCTCTACGAGCAGTACTTC.

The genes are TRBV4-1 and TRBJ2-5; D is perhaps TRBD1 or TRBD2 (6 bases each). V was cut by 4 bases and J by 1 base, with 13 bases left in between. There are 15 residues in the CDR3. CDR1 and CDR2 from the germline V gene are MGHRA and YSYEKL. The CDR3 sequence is CASSPAWGAQETQYF. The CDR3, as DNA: TGCGCCAGCAGCCCCGCTTGGGGGGCCCAAGAGACCCAGTACTTC.

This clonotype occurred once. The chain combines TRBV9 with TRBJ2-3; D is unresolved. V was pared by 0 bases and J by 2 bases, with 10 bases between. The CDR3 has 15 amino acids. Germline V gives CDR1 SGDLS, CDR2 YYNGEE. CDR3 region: CASSVGAINTDTQYF. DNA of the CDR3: TGTGCCAGCAGCGTAGGGGCAATCAACACAGATACGCAGTATTTT. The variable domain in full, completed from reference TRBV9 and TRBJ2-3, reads DSGVTQTPKHLITATGQRVTLRCSPRSGDLSVYWYQQSLDQGLQFLIQYYNGEERAKGNILERFSAQQFPDLHSELNLSSLELGDSALYFCASSVGAINTDTQYFGPGTRLTVL.

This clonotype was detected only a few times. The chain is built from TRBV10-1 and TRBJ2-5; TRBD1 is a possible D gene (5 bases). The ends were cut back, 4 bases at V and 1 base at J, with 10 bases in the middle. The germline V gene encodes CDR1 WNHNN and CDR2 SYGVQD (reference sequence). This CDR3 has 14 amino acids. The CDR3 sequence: CASSGQPLQETQYF. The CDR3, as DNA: TGCGCCAGCAGTGGACAGCCACTCCAAGAGACCCAGTACTTC.

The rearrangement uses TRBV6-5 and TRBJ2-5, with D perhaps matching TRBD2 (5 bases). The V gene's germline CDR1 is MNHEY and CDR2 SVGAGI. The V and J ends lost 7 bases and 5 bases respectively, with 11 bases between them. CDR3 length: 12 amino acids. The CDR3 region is CASTSPPETQYF. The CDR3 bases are TGTGCCAGCACTAGCCCCCCGGAGACCCAGTACTTC.

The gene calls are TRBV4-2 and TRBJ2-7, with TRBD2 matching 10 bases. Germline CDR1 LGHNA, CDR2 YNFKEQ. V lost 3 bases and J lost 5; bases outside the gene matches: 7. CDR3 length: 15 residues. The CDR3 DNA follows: TGTGCCAGCAGCCAGGAGCGGGGGGGCCTCGACGAGCAGTACTTC. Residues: CASSQERGGLDEQYF.

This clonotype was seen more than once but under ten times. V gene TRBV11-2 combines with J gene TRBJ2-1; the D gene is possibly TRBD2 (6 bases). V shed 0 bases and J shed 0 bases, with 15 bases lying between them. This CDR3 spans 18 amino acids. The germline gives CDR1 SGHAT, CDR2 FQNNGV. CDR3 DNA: TGTGCCAGCAGCTTAGATCTTGGCGGGACCTACTCCTACAATGAGCAGTTCTTC. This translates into CASSLDLGGTYSYNEQFF. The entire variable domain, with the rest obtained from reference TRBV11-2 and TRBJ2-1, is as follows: EAGVAQSPRYKIIEKRQSVAFWCNPISGHATLYWYQQILGQGPKLLIQFQNNGVVDDSQLPKDRFSAERLKGVDSTLKIQPAKLEDSAVYLCASSLDLGGTYSYNEQFFGPGTRLTVL.

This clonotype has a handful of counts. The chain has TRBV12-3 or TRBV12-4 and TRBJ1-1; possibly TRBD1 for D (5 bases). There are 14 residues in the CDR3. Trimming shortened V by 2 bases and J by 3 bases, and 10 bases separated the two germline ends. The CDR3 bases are TGTGCCAGCAGTTTACAGGGAGTGGACACTGAAGCTTTCTTT. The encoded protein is CASSLQGVDTEAFF.